These 15 T cell receptor beta chains share one sample of origin, sequenced in a study of cytomegalovirus exposure and HLA in healthy donors. Generated by immunoSEQ multiplex PCR, the TCRdb table keeps only in-frame clones and is missing some. Counted here are about 79,000 clones, roughly 93% occurring once; the ten biggest clones make up less than 4%. The sample comprised PBMCs. Receptors originate from a woman under 40 in good health and CMV-seronegative.

CDR3 in amino acids: CASSLQGGRVLQETQYF. CDR3 nucleotide sequence: TGTGCCAGCAGCTTACAAGGGGGTAGGGTCCTCCAAGAGACCCAGTACTTC. The chain couples TRBV7-9 to TRBJ2-5, with D perhaps matching TRBD1 (6 bases). This CDR3 has 17 residues. V was trimmed by 2 bases and J by 1 base, leaving 17 bases between them. CDR1 and CDR2 from the germline V gene are SEHNR and FQNEAQ (reference sequence). Variable domain in full (rest from reference TRBV7-9 and TRBJ2-5): DTGVSQNPRHKITKRGQNVTFRCDPISEHNRLYWYRQTLGQGPEFLTYFQNEAQLEKSRLLSDRFSAERPKGSFSTLEIQRTEQGDSAMYLCASSLQGGRVLQETQYFGPGTRLLVL.

The chain links TRBV7-9 to TRBJ1-4; 9 bases are a match to TRBD1. This CDR3 is 15 amino acids long. Trimming cost V 5 bases and J 5 bases; bases outside gene matches: 6. In germline, CDR1 is SEHNR, CDR2 FQNEAQ (reference sequence). CDR3 residues: CASSRGDRENEKLFF. CDR3 in DNA: TGTGCCAGCAGCCGGGGGGACAGGGAGAATGAAAAACTGTTTTTT.

This chain links TRBV4-2 with TRBJ2-1, with 8 bases identical to TRBD1. The germline CDR1 and CDR2 sequences are LGHNA and YNFKEQ. The CDR3 loop spans 15 amino acids. V lost 2 bases and J lost 8; bases outside the gene matches: 8. The CDR3 DNA reads TGTGCCAGCAGCCAACCTGGACAGGGCTCCGATGAGCAGTTCTTC. Residues: CASSQPGQGSDEQFF.

This chain connects TRBV19 to TRBJ1-5; no clear D gene. Trimming took 7 bases from V and 0 from J, leaving 19 bases between them. The CDR3 consists of 17 residues. Germline CDR1 and CDR2: LNHDA and SQIVND (reference sequence). The CDR3 DNA reads as TGTGCCAGTAATCCCCTCGAGCGACGCCTTAGCAATCAGCCCCAGCATTTT. Translation: CASNPLERRLSNQPQHF.

This clone was counted between two and nine times. The chain employs TRBV4-3 and TRBJ1-6; 7 bases fit TRBD1. The CDR3 covers 16 residues. CDR1 and CDR2 (germline): LGHNA, YSLEER. The V segment lost 5 bases and the J segment 6 bases; nucleotides outside the gene matches: 10. The CDR3 loop reads CASSSQRGQRNSPLHF. CDR3 sequence (DNA): TGCGCCAGCAGCTCGCAAAGGGGGCAGCGTAATTCACCCCTCCACTTT.

The CDR3 loop reads CASSPQPPGPGGDYGYTF. CDR3 nucleotide sequence: TGTGCCAGCAGCCCTCAACCGCCGGGCCCTGGGGGGGACTATGGCTACACCTTC. The chain uses TRBV11-2 and TRBJ1-2, with D perhaps TRBD1 (5 bases). Germline CDR1 is SGHAT and CDR2 is FQNNGV. This CDR3 is 18 amino acids long. The ends were cut back, 5 bases at V and 3 bases at J, with 25 bases in the middle.

CDR3: CASSAGGGFSQPQHF. CDR3 nucleotide sequence: TGTGCCAGCAGCGCCGGCGGGGGCTTTAGTCAGCCCCAGCATTTT. V and J are TRBV6-5 and TRBJ1-5; D possibly corresponds to TRBD1 (6 bases). This CDR3 is built from 15 residues. Germline values: CDR1 MNHEY, CDR2 SVGAGI. Trimming pared 6 bases from V and 6 bases from J, leaving 18 bases between.

The CDR3 DNA reads as TGTGCCAGCAGTACTACAGGGGGCACTGAAGCTTTCTTT. Residues: CASSTTGGTEAFF. The rearrangement joins TRBV7-9 to TRBJ1-1; 8 bases match TRBD1. The V gene end was trimmed by 6 bases and the J gene end by 4 bases; junction bases not matched to a gene: 4. Per the germline V gene, CDR1 is SEHNR and CDR2 is FQNEAQ (reference sequence). The CDR3 contains 13 residues. Full variable domain (missing parts from reference TRBV7-9 and TRBJ1-1): DTGVSQNPRHKITKRGQNVTFRCDPISEHNRLYWYRQTLGQGPEFLTYFQNEAQLEKSRLLSDRFSAERPKGSFSTLEIQRTEQGDSAMYLCASSTTGGTEAFFGQGTRLTVV.

V usage is TRBV19 and J usage is TRBJ1-5, with 8 bases aligning to TRBD1. J gave up 7 bases and V 4 bases, and 3 bases lay outside the gene matches. The CDR3 runs 13 residues. Germline V gene sequence: CDR1 LNHDA, CDR2 SQIVND (reference sequence). CDR3 DNA: TGTGCCAGTAGTACAGGGGGCACGCAGCCCCAGCATTTT. It encodes CASSTGGTQPQHF.

The chain is built from TRBV5-6 and TRBJ2-1, with D unresolved. The V gene lost 0 bases and the J gene lost 2 bases, with 12 bases spanning the gap. This CDR3 is built from 16 residues. Germline V gives CDR1 SGHDT, CDR2 YYEEEE. CDR3 DNA sequence: TGTGCCAGCAGCTTGGAGGCCCACAGTACCTACAATGAGCAGTTCTTC. This gives the protein CASSLEAHSTYNEQFF.

The J gene is TRBJ2-1, the V gene TRBV27; D gene uncertain. V was pared by 5 bases and J by 0 bases, with 17 bases between. The CDR3 length is 17 residues. CDR1 is MNHEY, CDR2 SMNVEV, per germline (reference sequence). For the CDR3, the DNA is TGTGCCAGCAGTGCTTATGGAGCCGGCGGCTCCTACAATGAGCAGTTCTTC. It is translated as CASSAYGAGGSYNEQFF.

This chain uses TRBV5-1 with TRBJ2-3; weak D call: TRBD1 (6 bases). The CDR3 length is 15 residues. V was cut by 0 bases and J by 1 base, with 9 bases left in between. Germline assignment: CDR1 SGHRS and CDR2 YFSETQ. This chain's CDR3 is CASSLAGQGTDTQYF. The CDR3 DNA reads as TGCGCCAGCAGCTTGGCGGGACAAGGCACAGATACGCAGTATTTT.

The rearrangement uses TRBV5-4 and TRBJ1-1; D might be TRBD1 (5 bases). The CDR3 has 15 residues. The V and J ends lost 6 bases and 1 base respectively, with 16 bases between them. CDR1 is SGHNT, CDR2 YYREEE, per germline (reference sequence). The CDR3 is CASTRAGHKNTEAFF. DNA for the CDR3: TGTGCCAGCACCAGGGCTGGACATAAGAACACTGAAGCTTTCTTT.

The V gene is TRBV5-1, the J gene TRBJ2-5, with a possible D match to TRBD2 (6 bases). This CDR3 contains 15 residues. Germline V gives CDR1 SGHRS, CDR2 YFSETQ. Trimming pared 4 bases from V and 4 bases from J, leaving 17 bases between. Here the CDR3 reads CASSTPPGGRETQYF. Written as DNA, the CDR3 is TGCGCCAGCAGCACCCCTCCCGGAGGGAGAGAGACCCAGTACTTC.

This clone was found once. J is TRBJ2-7 and V is TRBV25-1; 11 bases are a match to TRBD1. The CDR3 sequence is 15 residues long. Germline-derived CDR1 and CDR2 are MGHDK and SYGVNS. V was clipped by 6 bases and J by 6 bases; unmatched bases: 10. The CDR3 DNA follows: TGTGCCAGCAGGAAAGCCGGGACAGGGGGTACCGAGCAGTACTTC. This translates into CASRKAGTGGTEQYF.